A single sample gave rise to the 25 T cell receptor beta chains below, sequenced in a study of T cell changes during pregnancy in multiple sclerosis. Method: immunoSEQ multiplex PCR; TCRdb's copy keeps in-frame clones and lacks some. The table shows some 77,000 clones, with over 75% occurring only once. The material was peripheral blood, obtained before pregnancy. The receptors here all came from a female donor with multiple sclerosis, enrolled in a pregnancy study.

The rearrangement links TRBV5-1 to TRBJ2-2; D is ambiguous. V lost 1 base, J lost 4 bases, and 8 bases lay in between. Germline V gives CDR1 SGHRS, CDR2 YFSETQ. This CDR3 spans 14 amino acids. CDR3 sequence reads: CASSLIDPTGELFF. The CDR3 nucleotides read TGCGCCAGCAGCTTGATAGATCCCACCGGGGAGCTGTTTTTT.

The chain combines TRBV30 with TRBJ1-2, with D possibly being TRBD1 (6 bases). The CDR3 runs to 13 residues. The V and J ends lost 7 bases and 4 bases respectively, with 16 bases between them. Per germline, CDR1 GTSNPN and CDR2 SVGIG (reference sequence). The CDR3 nucleotides are TGTGCCTCCCCGAGGTGGGACATCTATGGCTACACCTTC. It codes for CASPRWDIYGYTF.

The chain carries TRBV7-9 and TRBJ2-1; 16 nucleotides align to TRBD2. Germline CDR1 reads SEHNR; CDR2 reads FQNEAQ (reference sequence). With 5 bases clipped from V and 2 bases from J, the junction kept 9 bases outside the gene matches. This CDR3 region has 19 residues. This chain's CDR3 is CASSTGTSGGARPYNEQFF. CDR3 DNA: TGTGCCAGCAGCACAGGGACTAGCGGGGGGGCCCGCCCCTACAATGAGCAGTTCTTC.

This sequence joins TRBV30 and TRBJ2-6; 7 nucleotides agree with TRBD1. The V segment lost 7 bases and the J segment 0 bases; nucleotides outside the gene matches: 9. This CDR3 has 16 amino acids. Germline-derived CDR1 and CDR2 are GTSNPN and SVGIG (reference sequence). The chain's CDR3 is CASDPGQRSGANVLTF. The CDR3 region has the DNA TGTGCCTCCGATCCGGGACAGCGCTCTGGGGCCAACGTCCTGACTTTC.

This clone occurred once. J is TRBJ2-7 and V is TRBV6-6; 10 bases map to TRBD1. Looked up from germline, CDR1 is MNHNY and CDR2 is SVGAGI (reference sequence). The CDR3 has 15 amino acids. After removal of 5 bases from V and 3 bases from J, the junction contained 7 bases not matched to a gene. CDR3 nucleotide sequence: TGTGCCAGCAGTGAGGGACAGGGGAGGAACTACGAGCAGTACTTC. Translated, it gives CASSEGQGRNYEQYF.

The V gene is TRBV18, the J gene TRBJ1-4; D uncertain. The CDR3 loop spans 15 amino acids. CDR1 is KGHSH, CDR2 LQKENI, per germline. Trimming removed 2 bases at V and 8 bases at J, with 15 bases between. The CDR3 sequence: CASSPRGGKGEKLFF. In DNA, the CDR3 is TGTGCCAGCTCACCAAGAGGAGGGAAGGGCGAAAAACTGTTTTTT.

In this sample, this clone turned up a few times. This rearrangement joins TRBV14 to TRBJ1-2; weak D call: TRBD1 (5 bases). Trimming removed 0 bases at V and 5 bases at J, with 7 bases between. Germline CDR1 SGHDN, CDR2 FVKESK. CDR3 length: 13 residues. The CDR3 DNA reads as TGTGCCAGCAGCCAAGAAAGGGGATATGGCTACACCTTC. It specifies CASSQERGYGYTF. The full variable domain, in which reference TRBV14 and TRBJ1-2 provide the parts outside the CDR3, is EAGVTQFPSHSVIEKGQTVTLRCDPISGHDNLYWYRRVMGKEIKFLLHFVKESKQDESGMPNNRFLAERTGGTYSTLKVQPAELEDSGVYFCASSQERGYGYTFGSGTRLTVV.

The chain combines TRBV7-3 with TRBJ2-3, with 9 bases matching TRBD2. This CDR3 is 14 amino acids long. Germline V gene lookup returns CDR1 SGHTA and CDR2 FQGTGA. J lost 5 bases, V lost 5 bases, and 5 bases had no gene match. CDR3 sequence reads: CASSNAGGRDTQYF. The CDR3 nucleotides are TGTGCCAGCAGCAATGCGGGGGGGCGAGATACGCAGTATTTT.

The chain joins TRBV5-6 to TRBJ1-2; D gene unclear. CDR1 and CDR2 (germline): SGHDT, YYEEEE. This CDR3 is built from 13 residues. The germline V and J ends were trimmed by 0 bases and 5 bases, with 8 bases remaining between them. The CDR3 DNA is TGTGCCAGCAGCTTGGCCAACGGTTATGGCTACACCTTC. Its protein is CASSLANGYGYTF.

V gene TRBV5-1 combines with J gene TRBJ2-3; 9 bases map to TRBD1. The CDR3 runs to 14 residues. The germline gives CDR1 SGHRS, CDR2 YFSETQ. V lost 3 bases, J lost 4 bases, and 3 bases stayed unmatched. CDR3 residues: CASSSGQGSDTQYF. The DNA for the CDR3 is TGCGCCAGCAGCTCGGGACAGGGCTCAGATACGCAGTATTTT.

The chain carries TRBV27 and TRBJ1-1; unclear D gene. V lost 3 bases, J lost 4 bases, and 9 bases lay in between. This CDR3 is 13 amino acids long. Germline-derived CDR1 and CDR2 are MNHEY and SMNVEV (reference sequence). The chain's CDR3 is CASSFYRGTEAFF. The CDR3 DNA is TGTGCCAGCAGTTTCTACCGGGGCACTGAAGCTTTCTTT.

V and J are TRBV19 and TRBJ2-7, with 8 bases matching TRBD2. CDR3 length: 15 residues. With V trimmed by 5 bases and J by 5 bases, 11 bases remained unmatched. Germline V CDR1 and CDR2: LNHDA, SQIVND (reference sequence). CDR3 protein: CASSALWGLVHEQYF. In nucleotides, the CDR3 is TGTGCCAGTAGTGCCCTTTGGGGACTAGTACACGAGCAGTACTTC.

The chain couples TRBV5-1 to TRBJ1-1; a possible D gene is TRBD1 (5 bases). V dropped 4 bases and J dropped 7 bases, with 8 bases sitting between them. CDR3 length: 11 residues. Germline assignment: CDR1 SGHRS and CDR2 YFSETQ. The CDR3 loop is CASSNGGEAFF. CDR3 sequence (DNA): TGCGCCAGCAGCAACGGGGGTGAAGCTTTCTTT.

J is TRBJ2-5 and V is TRBV7-9, with TRBD2 matching over 10 bases. The DNA end is a closer match to TRBJ2-7, so the J assignment may be wrong. The CDR3 extends over 16 amino acids. Germline CDR1 and CDR2: SEHNR and FQNEAQ (reference sequence). CDR3 in DNA: TGTGCCAGCAGCTTAGGACTAGCGGGCGCCCCCTACGAGCAGTACTTC. Translated: CASSLGLAGAPYEQYF.

V and J are TRBV6-4 and TRBJ1-5; possibly TRBD1 for D (5 bases). The CDR3 is 15 residues long. Germline V lookup: CDR1 MRHNA, CDR2 SNTAGT. V shed 0 bases and J shed 1 base, with 7 bases lying between them. CDR3 amino acids: CASSDSGGSNQPQHF. CDR3 coding DNA: TGTGCCAGCAGTGACTCTGGGGGGAGCAATCAGCCCCAGCATTTT.

The rearrangement uses TRBV29-1 and TRBJ2-7; D might be TRBD1 (5 bases). Germline values: CDR1 SQVTM, CDR2 ANQGSEA. V was shortened by 0 bases and J by 9 bases, with 12 bases between the two germline ends. This CDR3 spans 12 amino acids. This CDR3 is CSVEDPGRGQYF. The CDR3 nucleotides are TGCAGCGTTGAAGATCCAGGAAGGGGGCAGTACTTC.

The chain uses TRBV18 and TRBJ2-5, with 7 nucleotides matching TRBD1. V lost 3 bases to trimming and J lost 5 bases; unmatched junction nucleotides: 9. This CDR3 is built from 15 residues. CDR1 and CDR2 from the germline V gene are KGHSH and LQKENI. CDR3 bases: TGTGCCAGCTCACCCCGACAGGGAGAGGGGGAGACCCAGTACTTC. Encoded protein: CASSPRQGEGETQYF.

The chain carries TRBV4-2 and TRBJ2-2, with a possible D match to TRBD2 (5 bases). Germline assignment: CDR1 LGHNA and CDR2 YNFKEQ. Trimming stripped 0 bases from V and 3 bases from J, with 8 bases between. The length of the CDR3 is 15 residues. CDR3 DNA sequence: TGTGCCAGCAGCCAAGAAGGACTTCACACCGGGGAGCTGTTTTTT. Amino acids: CASSQEGLHTGELFF.

This clone was picked up a small number of times. The V call is TRBV9, the J call TRBJ1-1; no clear D gene. This CDR3 has 13 amino acids. The V gene's germline CDR1 is SGDLS and CDR2 YYNGEE. V gave up 2 bases and J gave up 4 bases, with 9 bases separating them. DNA of the CDR3: TGTGCCAGCAGCGTTCAAGCGGCCACTGAAGCTTTCTTT. Translation gives CASSVQAATEAFF.

CDR3 bases: TGTGCCAGCAGTTCACTCGACAGGAGGGAGCAGTACTTC. This sequence encodes CASSSLDRREQYF. The chain joins TRBV6-5 to TRBJ2-7; the D gene is possibly TRBD1 (6 bases). The germline V and J ends were trimmed by 4 bases and 7 bases, with 14 bases remaining between them. CDR1 MNHEY and CDR2 SVGAGI come from the germline V gene. The CDR3 consists of 13 residues.

The rearrangement uses TRBV30 and TRBJ2-6, with TRBD1 matching over 7 bases. The germline CDR1 and CDR2 sequences are GTSNPN and SVGIG (reference sequence). Trimming cost V 2 bases and J 0 bases; bases outside gene matches: 10. The CDR3 runs 18 residues. The CDR3, as DNA: TGTGCCTGGAGTCCCGGGGACAGCTCATTCTCTGGGGCCAACGTCCTGACTTTC. Its protein product is CAWSPGDSSFSGANVLTF. Full variable domain (rest looked up from reference TRBV30 and TRBJ2-6): SQTIHQWPATLVQPVGSPLSLECTVEGTSNPNLYWYRQAAGRGLQLLFYSVGIGQISSEVPQNLSASRPQDRQFILSSKKLLLSDSGFYLCAWSPGDSSFSGANVLTFGAGSRLTVL.

The rearrangement links TRBV7-2 to TRBJ1-1; 7 bases are a match to TRBD1. There are 17 residues in the CDR3. V gave up 3 bases and J gave up 7 bases; unmatched junction bases: 17. Germline V gene sequence: CDR1 SGHTA, CDR2 FQGNSA. Here the CDR3 reads CASSLYPRLQGTSEAFF. CDR3 nucleotide sequence: TGTGCCAGCAGCTTGTACCCCCGTCTACAGGGGACAAGTGAAGCTTTCTTT.

V usage is TRBV19 and J usage is TRBJ1-6; no clear D gene. The V and J ends lost 5 bases and 7 bases respectively, with 15 bases between them. Germline values: CDR1 LNHDA, CDR2 SQIVND (reference sequence). CDR3 size: 15 residues. The CDR3 sequence is CASSAIERRNSPLHF. In DNA, the CDR3 is TGTGCCAGTAGTGCTATCGAGAGGAGGAATTCACCCCTCCACTTT.

The chain employs TRBV29-1 and TRBJ1-2; TRBD1 agrees at 11 bases. Losses at the gene ends were 0 bases for V and 7 bases for J; bases not matched to a gene: 16. This CDR3 has 18 residues. Germline V gene lookup returns CDR1 SQVTM and CDR2 ANQGSEA. The CDR3 DNA follows: TGCAGCGTTGAAGATCGGCCGGGACAGGGGGATCTAGGTGGTGGCTACACCTTC. Encoded protein: CSVEDRPGQGDLGGGYTF.

V gene TRBV5-1 combines with J gene TRBJ2-2, with D uncertain. The V end was cut by 4 bases, the J end by 3 bases, with 10 bases between. The length of the CDR3 is 14 residues. CDR1 is SGHRS and CDR2 is YFSETQ in the germline V gene. This CDR3 is CASSVDGDTGELFF. The CDR3 DNA is TGCGCCAGCAGCGTGGACGGAGACACCGGGGAGCTGTTTTTT.